This T cell receptor (beta chain) appears in the sequencing data of a study of T cell responses to AZD1222 COVID-19 vaccine. Turning to this clone: The antigen remains unidentified.

Clones were read by immunoSEQ multiplex PCR, and TCRdb kept only the in-frame ones, dropping some. There are approximately 80,000 clones in the sample; 75% to 90% occur only once, and approximately 31% lies in the top ten. Findings and limits, study-wide: Repertoire collection took place solely once the T cell response had peaked. Just a handful of people given AZD1222 tested seropositive at baseline. Spike-specific TCR breadth and depth both grew after two AZD1222 doses. Clonal diversity was possibly underestimated; the donors were predominantly white British and more often female.

The TCR comes from an adult in good health. Specimen: peripheral blood, collected on day 0 of AZD1222 vaccination.

CDR3 loop: CASSERRDQETQYF. The CDR3 DNA follows: TGTGCCAGCAGTGAAAGACGGGATCAAGAGACCCAGTACTTC. The chain has TRBV2 and TRBJ2-5; D is possibly TRBD2 (5 bases). This CDR3 is built from 14 residues. CDR1 is SNHLY and CDR2 is FYNNEI in the germline V gene. Trimming left V 2 bases short and J 2 bases short, with 9 bases between.